This T cell receptor (beta chain) was sequenced for a study of monozygotic twins with inflammatory bowel disease (dated by TCRdb to between 2018 and 2020). Regarding the study in general: The complete study included approximately 28 monozygotic twin pairs: 19 IBD-discordant Danish pairs and nine German pairs, of which four were IBD-concordant and five were IBD-discordant. The search for disease-associated traits relied mainly on comparing IBD patients with their genetically identical healthy co-twins within discordant pairs. Each individual had, on average, about 151 000 unique TCRalpha sequences and 181 000 unique TCRbeta sequences available for analysis. The research as a whole found: The results gave no support for a single strong signal or clonotype linked to IBD. Repertoire similarity did not differ between concordant and discordant twins, which could be due to limited statistical power. Because patients were on differing immunosuppressive treatments, the repertoires may have picked up extra background noise and inter-individual variability. Measured by the inverse Simpson index, TCRbeta repertoire diversity was lower in IBD patients than in their healthy co-twins. Different T cell subtypes could not be distinguished in the analysis. Fewer clonotypes were shared with other individuals by IBD patients than by healthy twins, most markedly in patients showing signs of disease activity.

To prepare the library, 5' RACE was applied. The input for every TCR library was 3,500 to 4,500 ng of total RNA. For each sample, cDNA synthesis with SMARTScribe reverse transcriptase was split into eight separate reactions. During cDNA synthesis, template switching was used to introduce unique molecular identifiers that contained a 6-nucleotide sample barcode. Amplification of TCRalpha and TCRbeta cDNA involved two nested PCRs of around 16 and 10 cycles, and each PCR was followed by bead purification. Before amplification, the cDNA was treated with uracil DNA-glycosylase and purified using the QIAquick PCR purification kit. The second PCR added Illumina TruSeq-compatible adapters along with sample-specific barcodes. Library quality and concentration were checked on TapeStation and Qubit, and libraries were pooled at roughly 5.1 ng each. The pooled libraries were sequenced with 2 x 100 bp reads and custom sequencing primers on an Illumina HiSeq2500 single-index Rapid Run. The paper's data handling went like this. MiGEC version 1.2.6 was used for UMI-based consensus assembly, which corrected PCR and sequencing errors. MiXCR version 2.1.1 handled V(D)J alignment, clonotype assembly and CDR3 extraction. Gene usage, clonotype sharing and MAIT/NKT TCR abundance were normalised by analysing the top 1000, 10 000 and 20 000 clonotypes per sample. Diversity was computed as the inverse Simpson index with the vegan R package after downsampling to 27 000 UMIs. Paired Mann-Whitney U tests were applied to discordant twin pairs, with Benjamini-Hochberg correction for multiple testing. Once TCRdb had reprocessed the reads, it stored one entry per CDR3 protein sequence and supplied no DNA. The authors' filters were not applied to this entry. The table for this sample shows 400,000 or so distinct CDR3 sequences. The ten biggest clones cover 2.4% of the sample.

From each donor, a roughly 2.7 ml peripheral blood sample was drawn into PAXgene tubes and stored at -80 degrees C. Without T cell sorting, total RNA was isolated from whole blood using the PAXgene blood miRNA kit on an automated QIAcube. Peripheral blood from monozygotic twin pairs concordant or discordant for inflammatory bowel disease was subjected to deep TCRalpha and TCRbeta repertoire profiling with unique molecular barcoding. For every twin pair, smoking habits were documented, and each individual was categorised as a current, former or never smoker. The CDR1 and CDR2 encoded by the germline V gene are SGHRS and YFSETQ. From the cysteine through the phenylalanine, the CDR3 covers 14 amino acids. The DNA is not on file. About this clonotype: No cognate antigen has been identified for it.

The rearrangement joined TRBV5-1 to TRBJ2-3; TCRdb names TRBD1, which stays unverified in the absence of DNA. This sequence was found in a human donor with ulcerative colitis or Crohn's disease, or a healthy co-twin of an affected twin (not recorded which). Material: blood. The CDR3 loop reads CASSLGTGTDTQYF.